This section outlines one T cell receptor (beta chain) sequence together with its context. Its antigen is still unknown. The CDR3 runs to 12 residues. The germline gives CDR1 SGHNT, CDR2 YYREEE (reference sequence). Trimming removed 2 bases at V and 6 bases at J, with 7 bases between. The assay was immunoSEQ multiplex PCR, and TCRdb's table has in-frame clones only and misses some. The sample comprises approximately 76,000 clones, about 90% of which are singletons, and 4.5% rests with the top ten. This entry is derived from a study of T cell responses to AZD1222 COVID-19 vaccine. Study-level findings and limits: Sampling that yielded the repertoires occurred only after the peak T cell response. Unmutated regions of variants are reportedly targeted by nearly half of spike-specific TCRs. Spike was spanned by vaccine-associated CD4 TCRs, with dominance at 160-218 and 743-854.

The receptor was derived from an adult in good health. The rearrangement uses TRBV5-4 and TRBJ2-3, with unresolved D. The sample consisted of peripheral blood, taken on day 0 of MenACWY control vaccination. CDR3 coding DNA: TGTGCCAGCAGCTTTGGAGCCGATACGCAGTATTTT. As protein: CASSFGADTQYF.